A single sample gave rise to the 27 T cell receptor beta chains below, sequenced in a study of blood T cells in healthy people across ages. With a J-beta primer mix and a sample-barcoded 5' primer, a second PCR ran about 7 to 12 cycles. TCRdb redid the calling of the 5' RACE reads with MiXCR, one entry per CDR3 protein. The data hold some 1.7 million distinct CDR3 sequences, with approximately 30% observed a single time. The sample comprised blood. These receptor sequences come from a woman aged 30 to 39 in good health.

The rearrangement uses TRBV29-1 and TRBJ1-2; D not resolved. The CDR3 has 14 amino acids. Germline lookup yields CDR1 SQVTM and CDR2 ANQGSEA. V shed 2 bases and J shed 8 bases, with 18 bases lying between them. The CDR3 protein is CSVESRGYPSGYTF. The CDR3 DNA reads TGCAGCGTTGAATCTCGGGGTTACCCTTCGGGCTACACCTTC.

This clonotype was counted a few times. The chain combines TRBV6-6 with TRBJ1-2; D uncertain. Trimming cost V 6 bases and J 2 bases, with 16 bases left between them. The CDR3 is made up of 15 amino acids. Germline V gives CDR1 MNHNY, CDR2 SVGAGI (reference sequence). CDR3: CASSRTSLGNYGYTF. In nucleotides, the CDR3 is TGTGCCAGCAGCCGAACCTCATTGGGCAACTATGGCTACACCTTC.

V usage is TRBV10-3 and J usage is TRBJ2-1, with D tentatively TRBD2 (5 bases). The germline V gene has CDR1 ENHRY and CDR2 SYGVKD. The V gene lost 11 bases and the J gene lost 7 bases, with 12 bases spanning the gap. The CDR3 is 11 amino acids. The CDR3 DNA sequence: TGTGCCGGCGGGCTCACTAATGAGCAGTTCTTC. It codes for CAGGLTNEQFF.

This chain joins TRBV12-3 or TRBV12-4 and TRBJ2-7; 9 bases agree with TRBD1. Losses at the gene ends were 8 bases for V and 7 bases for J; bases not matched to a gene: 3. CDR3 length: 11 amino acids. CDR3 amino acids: CASQDRGEQYF. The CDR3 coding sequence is TGTGCCAGCCAGGACAGGGGTGAGCAGTACTTC.

Here the CDR3 reads CASSPDGQGTDTQYF. In nucleotides, the CDR3 is TGTGCCAGCAGCCCCGATGGACAGGGCACAGATACGCAGTATTTT. The gene calls are TRBV11-2 and TRBJ2-3, with TRBD1 matching over 7 bases. Per germline, CDR1 SGHAT and CDR2 FQNNGV. This CDR3 is 15 amino acids long. V lost 5 bases to trimming and J lost 1 base; unmatched junction nucleotides: 6.

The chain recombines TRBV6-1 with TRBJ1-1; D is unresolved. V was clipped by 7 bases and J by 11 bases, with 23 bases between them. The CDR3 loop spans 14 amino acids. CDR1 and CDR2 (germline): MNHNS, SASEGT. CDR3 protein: CASNPVVRVSEAFF. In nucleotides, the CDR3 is TGTGCCAGCAACCCGGTGGTGCGGGTCAGTGAGGCTTTCTTT.

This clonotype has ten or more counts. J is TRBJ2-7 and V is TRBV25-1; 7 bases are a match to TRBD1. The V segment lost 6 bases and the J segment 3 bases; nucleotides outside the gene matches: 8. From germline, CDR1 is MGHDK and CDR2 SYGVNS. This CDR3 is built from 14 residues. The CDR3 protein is CASRRGQGYYEQYF. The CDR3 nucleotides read TGTGCCAGCAGAAGGGGGCAAGGGTACTACGAGCAGTACTTC.

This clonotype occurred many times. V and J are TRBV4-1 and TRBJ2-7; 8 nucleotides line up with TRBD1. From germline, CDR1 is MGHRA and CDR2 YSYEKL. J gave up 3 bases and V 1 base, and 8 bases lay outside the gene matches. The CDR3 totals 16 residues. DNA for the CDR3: TGCGCCAGCAGCCAAGCTCCTTGGGACAGGATCTACGAGCAGTACTTC. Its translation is CASSQAPWDRIYEQYF.

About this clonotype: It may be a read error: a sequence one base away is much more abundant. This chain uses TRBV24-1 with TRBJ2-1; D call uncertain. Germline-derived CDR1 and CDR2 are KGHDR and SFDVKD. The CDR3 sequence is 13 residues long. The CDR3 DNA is TGTGTCACCAGTGACCCCCGGCGATATGAGCAGTTCTTC. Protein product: CVTSDPRRYEQFF.

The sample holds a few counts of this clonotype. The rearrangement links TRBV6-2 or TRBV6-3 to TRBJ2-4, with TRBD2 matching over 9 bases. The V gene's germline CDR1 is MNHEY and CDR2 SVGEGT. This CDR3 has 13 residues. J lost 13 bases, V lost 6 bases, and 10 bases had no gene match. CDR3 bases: TGTGCCAGCAGGCGTCAGGGCGGGGGGGAGCAGTACTTC. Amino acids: CASRRQGGGEQYF.

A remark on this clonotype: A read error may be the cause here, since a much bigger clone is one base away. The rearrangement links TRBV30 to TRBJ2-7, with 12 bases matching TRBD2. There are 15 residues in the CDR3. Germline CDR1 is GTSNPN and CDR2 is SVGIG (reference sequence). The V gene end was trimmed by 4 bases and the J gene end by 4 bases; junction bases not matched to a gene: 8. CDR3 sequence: CAWNRASGGAYEQYF. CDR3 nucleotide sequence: TGTGCCTGGAATAGGGCTAGCGGGGGGGCTTACGAGCAGTACTTC.

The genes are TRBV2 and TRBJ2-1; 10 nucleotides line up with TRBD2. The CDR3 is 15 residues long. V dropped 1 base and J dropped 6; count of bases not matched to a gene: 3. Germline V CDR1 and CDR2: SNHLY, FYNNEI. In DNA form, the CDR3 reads TGTGCCAGCAGTGAAGTGTCTAGCGGGAGCAATGAGCAGTTCTTC. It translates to CASSEVSSGSNEQFF. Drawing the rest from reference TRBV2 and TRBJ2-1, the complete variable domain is EPEVTQTPSHQVTQMGQEVILRCVPISNHLYFYWYRQILGQKVEFLVSFYNNEISEKSEIFDDQFSVERPDGSNFTLKIRSTKLEDSAMYFCASSEVSSGSNEQFFGPGTRLTVL.

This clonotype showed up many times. CDR3 sequence reads: CASRSFRVSYEQYF. The CDR3 nucleotides are TGTGCCAGCCGTTCGTTCCGGGTATCCTACGAGCAGTACTTC. The chain employs TRBV27 and TRBJ2-7; D is ambiguous. V was trimmed by 8 bases and J by 1 base, leaving 15 bases between them. The CDR3 totals 14 residues. CDR1 MNHEY and CDR2 SMNVEV come from the germline V gene (reference sequence).

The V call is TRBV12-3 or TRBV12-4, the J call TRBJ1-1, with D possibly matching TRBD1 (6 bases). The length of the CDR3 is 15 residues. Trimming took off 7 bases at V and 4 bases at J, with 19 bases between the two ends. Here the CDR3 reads CASTIGGAYSTEAFF. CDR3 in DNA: TGTGCCAGCACCATCGGGGGGGCTTATAGCACTGAAGCTTTCTTT.

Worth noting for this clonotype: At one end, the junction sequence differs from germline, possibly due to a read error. The CDR3 sequence is CASQLAVNTGERFF. As DNA, the CDR3 is TGTGCCAGCCAACTAGCGGTTAACACCGGGGAGCGGTTTTTT. This chain joins TRBV2 and TRBJ2-2; TRBD2 matches 8 bases. From germline, CDR1 is SNHLY and CDR2 FYNNEI. This CDR3 has 14 amino acids.

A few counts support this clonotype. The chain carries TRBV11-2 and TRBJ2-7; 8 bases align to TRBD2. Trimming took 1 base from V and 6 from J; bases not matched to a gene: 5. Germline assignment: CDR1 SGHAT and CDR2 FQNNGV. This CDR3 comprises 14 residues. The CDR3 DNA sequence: TGTGCCAGCAGCTTAGCCCGGGAGGGGGTCGAGCAGTACTTC. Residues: CASSLAREGVEQYF. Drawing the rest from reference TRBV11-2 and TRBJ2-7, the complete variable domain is EAGVAQSPRYKIIEKRQSVAFWCNPISGHATLYWYQQILGQGPKLLIQFQNNGVVDDSQLPKDRFSAERLKGVDSTLKIQPAKLEDSAVYLCASSLAREGVEQYFGPGTRLTVT.

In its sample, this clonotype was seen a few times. The CDR3 nucleotides read TGTGCCATCAGTGGGACGGCCGGCGGCTACAATGAGCAGTTCTTC. Its protein is CAISGTAGGYNEQFF. This sequence joins TRBV10-3 and TRBJ2-1; D not certain. V lost 4 bases, J lost 3 bases, and 13 bases lay in between. CDR3 length: 15 residues. Germline CDR1 ENHRY, CDR2 SYGVKD.

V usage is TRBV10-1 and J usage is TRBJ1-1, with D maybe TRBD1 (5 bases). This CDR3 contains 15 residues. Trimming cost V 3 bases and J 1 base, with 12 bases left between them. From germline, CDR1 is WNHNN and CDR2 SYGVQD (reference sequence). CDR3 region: CASSDQGTGNTEAFF. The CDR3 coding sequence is TGCGCCAGCAGTGACCAAGGGACGGGGAACACTGAAGCTTTCTTT.

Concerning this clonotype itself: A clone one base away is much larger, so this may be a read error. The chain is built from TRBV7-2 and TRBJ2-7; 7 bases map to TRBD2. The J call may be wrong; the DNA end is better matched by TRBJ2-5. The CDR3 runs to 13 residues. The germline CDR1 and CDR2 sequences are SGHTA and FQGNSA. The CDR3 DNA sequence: TGTACCAGCAGCCGGGACTATGTGGAGACCCAGTACTTC. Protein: CTSSRDYVETQYF.

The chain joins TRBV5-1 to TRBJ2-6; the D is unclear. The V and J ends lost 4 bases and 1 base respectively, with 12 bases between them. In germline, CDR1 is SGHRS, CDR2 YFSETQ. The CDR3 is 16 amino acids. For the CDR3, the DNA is TGCGCCAGCAGCCCTCCCCACTCATCTGGGGCCAACGTCCTGACTTTC. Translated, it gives CASSPPHSSGANVLTF.

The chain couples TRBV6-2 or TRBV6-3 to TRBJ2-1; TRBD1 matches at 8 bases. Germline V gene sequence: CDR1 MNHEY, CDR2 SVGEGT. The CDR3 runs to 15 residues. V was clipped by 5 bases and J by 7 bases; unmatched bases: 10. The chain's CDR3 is CASSKRTGIGNEQFF. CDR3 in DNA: TGTGCCAGCAGTAAACGGACAGGGATTGGGAATGAGCAGTTCTTC.

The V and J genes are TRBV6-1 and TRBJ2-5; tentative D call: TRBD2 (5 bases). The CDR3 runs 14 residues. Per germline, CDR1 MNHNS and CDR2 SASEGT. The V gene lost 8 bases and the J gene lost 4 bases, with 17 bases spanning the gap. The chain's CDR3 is CASHGSWLAETQYF. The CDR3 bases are TGTGCCAGCCACGGTTCGTGGCTAGCAGAGACCCAGTACTTC.

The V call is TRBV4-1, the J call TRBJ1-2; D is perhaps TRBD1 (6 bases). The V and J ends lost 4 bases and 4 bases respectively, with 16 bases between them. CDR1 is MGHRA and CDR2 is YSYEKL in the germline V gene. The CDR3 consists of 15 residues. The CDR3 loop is CASSRAQGVGYGYTF. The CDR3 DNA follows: TGCGCCAGCAGCCGGGCACAGGGTGTTGGCTATGGCTACACCTTC.

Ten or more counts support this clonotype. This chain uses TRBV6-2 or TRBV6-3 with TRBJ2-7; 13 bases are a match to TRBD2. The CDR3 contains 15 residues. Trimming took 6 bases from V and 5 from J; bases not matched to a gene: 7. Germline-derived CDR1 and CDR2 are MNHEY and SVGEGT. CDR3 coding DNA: TGTGCCAGCAGCCGGTCCGGGACTAGCGGGAACGAGCAGTACTTC. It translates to CASSRSGTSGNEQYF.

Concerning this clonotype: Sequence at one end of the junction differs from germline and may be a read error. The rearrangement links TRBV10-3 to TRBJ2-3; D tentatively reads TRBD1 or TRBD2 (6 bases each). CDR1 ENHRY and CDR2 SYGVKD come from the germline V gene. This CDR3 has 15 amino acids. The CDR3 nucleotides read TGTGCCATCGGGGGAAGGAGGGGGAGCACGGATACGCAGTATTTT. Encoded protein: CAIGGRRGSTDTQYF.

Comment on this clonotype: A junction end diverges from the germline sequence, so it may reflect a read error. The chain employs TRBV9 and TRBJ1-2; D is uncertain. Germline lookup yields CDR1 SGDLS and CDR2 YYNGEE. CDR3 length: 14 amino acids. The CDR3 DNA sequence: TGTGCCAGCAGCGTAGAAGGAGAGGACTATAGCTACACCTTC. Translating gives CASSVEGEDYSYTF. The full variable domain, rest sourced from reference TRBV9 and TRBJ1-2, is DSGVTQTPKHLITATGQRVTLRCSPRSGDLSVYWYQQSLDQGLQFLIQYYNGEERAKGNILERFSAQQFPDLHSELNLSSLELGDSALYFCASSVEGEDYSYTFGSGTRLTVV.

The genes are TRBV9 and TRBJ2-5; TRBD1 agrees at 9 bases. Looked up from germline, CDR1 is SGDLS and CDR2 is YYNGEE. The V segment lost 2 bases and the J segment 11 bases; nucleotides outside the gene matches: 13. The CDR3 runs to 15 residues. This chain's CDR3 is CASSVGGTGPYDQYF. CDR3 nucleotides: TGTGCCAGCAGCGTTGGGGGGACAGGGCCCTACGATCAGTACTTC.